The 12 T cell receptor beta chains given below trace back to one sample, sequenced in a study of shared clonotypes between healthy human individuals. Produced via immunoSEQ multiplex PCR; TCRdb's table is partial and in-frame only. The sample consists of about 2.4 million clones, over 85% of them appearing once. The sequenced sample consisted of naive CD4+ T cells sorted from blood. Regarding subset: CD45RA+ positively selected. The receptor source for this set is a man aged 18 to 30 in good health.

The chain is built from TRBV11-2 and TRBJ1-2, with D hard to call. Trimming cost V 5 bases and J 8 bases, with 18 bases left between them. Germline CDR1 reads SGHAT; CDR2 reads FQNNGV. The CDR3 contains 14 residues. CDR3 residues: CASSPAGKGLGYTF. CDR3 in DNA: TGTGCCAGCAGCCCCGCCGGGAAGGGTTTAGGCTACACCTTC.

V gene TRBV5-1 combines with J gene TRBJ2-5; 12 bases are shared with TRBD2. The CDR3 totals 17 residues. The V gene end was trimmed by 3 bases and the J gene end by 5 bases; junction bases not matched to a gene: 11. Germline V gene sequence: CDR1 SGHRS, CDR2 YFSETQ. The CDR3 DNA is TGCGCCAGCAGCTCGATCTCTAGCGGGGGGGCACGGGAGACCCAGTACTTC. It is translated as CASSSISSGGARETQYF.

The V and J genes are TRBV11-2 and TRBJ1-3; 7 positions agree with TRBD1. This CDR3 region has 14 residues. From germline, CDR1 is SGHAT and CDR2 FQNNGV. The V gene end was trimmed by 5 bases and the J gene end by 3 bases; junction bases not matched to a gene: 4. The DNA of the CDR3 is TGTGCCAGCAGCCAGACAGGGAGTGGAAACACCATATATTTT. Translating gives CASSQTGSGNTIYF.

This clone was seen once. The rearrangement links TRBV5-1 to TRBJ2-5; 7 bases are shared with TRBD2. Trimming cost V 1 base and J 1 base; bases outside gene matches: 4. Per germline, CDR1 SGHRS and CDR2 YFSETQ. CDR3 length: 15 amino acids. The CDR3 spells CASSLPGGLQETQYF. The CDR3 DNA sequence: TGCGCCAGCAGCTTGCCGGGAGGACTCCAAGAGACCCAGTACTTC.

This chain uses TRBV7-9 with TRBJ2-2; 9 bases map to TRBD1. Per the germline V gene, CDR1 is SEHNR and CDR2 is FQNEAQ (reference sequence). Trimming at V came to 6 bases and at J to 7 bases, leaving 12 bases not matched to a gene. CDR3 size: 16 residues. CDR3 coding DNA: TGTGCCAGCAGATTGAATACAGGGGGCCAGGGCGGGGAGCTGTTTTTT. As protein: CASRLNTGGQGGELFF.

The rearrangement joins TRBV6-5 to TRBJ2-7; 13 nucleotides align to TRBD2. V trimming: 6 bases; J trimming: 4 bases; junction bases outside the gene matches: 6. Germline values: CDR1 MNHEY, CDR2 SVGAGI. There are 15 residues in the CDR3. The CDR3 is CASRTRLAGGYEQYF. The CDR3 nucleotides read TGTGCCAGCAGAACCCGACTAGCGGGGGGATACGAGCAGTACTTC.

The rearrangement uses TRBV10-2 and TRBJ2-7; 8 nucleotides align to TRBD1. The germline gives CDR1 WSHSY, CDR2 SAAADI. This CDR3 is built from 15 residues. V was clipped by 3 bases and J by 2 bases; unmatched bases: 6. CDR3 region: CASSDKQGVPYEQYF. CDR3 DNA sequence: TGCGCCAGCAGTGATAAACAGGGGGTGCCCTACGAGCAGTACTTC.

The sample holds a few counts of this clone. Distinct nucleotide sequences in the sample also encode this CDR3. The chain recombines TRBV7-9 with TRBJ1-1; a weak D match, TRBD1 (5 bases). Trimming took 5 bases from V and 1 from J, leaving 8 bases between them. In germline, CDR1 is SEHNR, CDR2 FQNEAQ (reference sequence). The CDR3 spans 13 residues. CDR3: CASSATGNTEAFF. DNA of the CDR3: TGTGCCAGCAGCGCCACAGGGAACACTGAAGCTTTCTTT.

This chain uses TRBV6-1 with TRBJ1-6, with 7 bases aligning to TRBD1. This CDR3 is built from 15 residues. V dropped 10 bases and J dropped 10; count of bases not matched to a gene: 16. Germline V gives CDR1 MNHNS, CDR2 SASEGT. CDR3 coding DNA: TGTGCCATTACACAGTCCGGGACAGTTTCATCACCCCTCCACTTT. It encodes CAITQSGTVSSPLHF.

The gene calls are TRBV5-4 and TRBJ1-1; D is unclear. V was shortened by 4 bases and J by 2 bases, with 12 bases between the two germline ends. CDR1 SGHNT and CDR2 YYREEE come from the germline V gene (reference sequence). The CDR3 runs to 14 residues. The CDR3 spells CASSGKTPNTEAFF. The DNA for the CDR3 is TGTGCCAGCAGCGGAAAGACCCCAAACACTGAAGCTTTCTTT.

The chain combines TRBV6-5 with TRBJ1-1; TRBD1 agrees at 7 bases. The CDR3 runs to 13 residues. After removal of 2 bases from V and 8 bases from J, the junction contained 5 bases not matched to a gene. Germline CDR1 MNHEY, CDR2 SVGAGI. CDR3 nucleotides: TGTGCCAGCAGTTACGGGACAGCCAGGGAAGCTTTCTTT. This translates into CASSYGTAREAFF.

The CDR3 DNA is TGTGCCAGCAGTGAAGTGGGTCGGGAGCCCCGTAACATTCAGTACTTC. Protein product: CASSEVGREPRNIQYF. The V and J genes are TRBV6-1 and TRBJ2-4, with D tentatively TRBD2 (6 bases). Germline V gives CDR1 MNHNS, CDR2 SASEGT. The CDR3 runs to 16 residues. With 1 base removed from V and 7 bases from J, the gap between germline ends came to 17 bases.